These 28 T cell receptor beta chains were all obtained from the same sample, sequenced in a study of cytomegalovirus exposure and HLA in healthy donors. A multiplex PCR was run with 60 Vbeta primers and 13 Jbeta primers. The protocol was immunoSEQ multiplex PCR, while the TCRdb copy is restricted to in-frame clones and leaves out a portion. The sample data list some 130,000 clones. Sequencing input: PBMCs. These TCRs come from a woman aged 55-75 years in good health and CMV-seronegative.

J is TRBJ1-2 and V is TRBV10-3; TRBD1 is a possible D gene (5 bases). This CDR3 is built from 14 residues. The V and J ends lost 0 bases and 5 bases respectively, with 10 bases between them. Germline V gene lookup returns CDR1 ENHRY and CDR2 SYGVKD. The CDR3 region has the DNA TGTGCCATCAGTGAGTCTACAGGATCTTATGGCTACACCTTC. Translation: CAISESTGSYGYTF.

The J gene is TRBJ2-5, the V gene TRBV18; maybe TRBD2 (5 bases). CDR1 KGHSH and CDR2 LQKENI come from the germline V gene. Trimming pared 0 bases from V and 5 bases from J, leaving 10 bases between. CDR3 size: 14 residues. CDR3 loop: CASSPPGWEETQYF. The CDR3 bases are TGTGCCAGCTCACCACCCGGATGGGAGGAGACCCAGTACTTC.

CDR3 amino acids: CASSKTSGRPTDTQYF. CDR3 nucleotides: TGTGCCAGCAGCAAAACTAGCGGGAGGCCCACAGATACGCAGTATTTT. This rearrangement joins TRBV5-6 to TRBJ2-3; 12 nucleotides line up with TRBD2. V lost 4 bases, J lost 2 bases, and 5 bases stayed unmatched. CDR1 is SGHDT and CDR2 is YYEEEE in the germline V gene. CDR3 length: 16 residues.

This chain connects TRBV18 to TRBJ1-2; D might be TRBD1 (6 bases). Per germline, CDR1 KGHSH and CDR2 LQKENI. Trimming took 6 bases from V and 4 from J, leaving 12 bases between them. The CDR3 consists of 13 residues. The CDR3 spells CASSPTGPYGYTF. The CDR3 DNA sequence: TGTGCCAGCTCGCCGACAGGACCCTATGGCTACACCTTC.

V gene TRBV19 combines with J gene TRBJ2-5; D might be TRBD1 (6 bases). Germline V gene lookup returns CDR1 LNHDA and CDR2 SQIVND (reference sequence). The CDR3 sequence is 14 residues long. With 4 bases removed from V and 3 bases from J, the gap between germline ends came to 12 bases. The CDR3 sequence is CASSSPGVKETQYF. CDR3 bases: TGTGCCAGTAGTAGTCCAGGGGTTAAAGAGACCCAGTACTTC. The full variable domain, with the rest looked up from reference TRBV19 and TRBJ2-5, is DGGITQSPKYLFRKEGQNVTLSCEQNLNHDAMYWYRQDPGQGLRLIYYSQIVNDFQKGDIAEGYSVSREKKESFPLTVTSAQKNPTAFYLCASSSPGVKETQYFGPGTRLLVL.

This CDR3 reads CASSWGPNSPLHF. The CDR3 coding sequence is TGTGCCAGCAGTTGGGGGCCAAATTCACCCCTCCACTTT. This chain uses TRBV27 with TRBJ1-6; a possible D gene is TRBD1 (6 bases). This CDR3 spans 13 amino acids. The V end was cut by 4 bases, the J end by 7 bases, with 8 bases between. Germline V gene data show CDR1 as MNHEY and CDR2 as SMNVEV (reference sequence).

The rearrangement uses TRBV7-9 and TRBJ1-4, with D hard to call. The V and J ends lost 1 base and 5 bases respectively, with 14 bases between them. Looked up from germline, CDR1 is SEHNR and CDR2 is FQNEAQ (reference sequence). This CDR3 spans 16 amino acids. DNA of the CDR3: TGTGCCAGCAGCTTAGGAGCCGGGTCCGAAAATGAAAAACTGTTTTTT. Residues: CASSLGAGSENEKLFF.

CDR3 protein: CAIRPGLAGNEQFF. CDR3 nucleotides: TGTGCCATCAGGCCGGGACTAGCGGGCAATGAGCAGTTCTTC. The V gene is TRBV10-3, the J gene TRBJ2-1, with TRBD2 matching over 12 bases. Germline CDR1 and CDR2: ENHRY and SYGVKD. The CDR3 extends over 14 amino acids. The V and J ends lost 6 bases and 6 bases, in that order; junction bases with no gene match: 3.

CDR3 amino acids: CASSSDENPSSNQPQHF. The CDR3 nucleotides read TGTGCCAGCAGCTCCGATGAAAACCCGAGTAGCAATCAGCCCCAGCATTTT. The chain joins TRBV7-8 to TRBJ1-5; no firm D call. Germline CDR1 reads SGHVS; CDR2 reads FQNEAQ. This CDR3 is built from 17 residues. V was shortened by 4 bases and J by 0 bases, with 16 bases between the two germline ends.

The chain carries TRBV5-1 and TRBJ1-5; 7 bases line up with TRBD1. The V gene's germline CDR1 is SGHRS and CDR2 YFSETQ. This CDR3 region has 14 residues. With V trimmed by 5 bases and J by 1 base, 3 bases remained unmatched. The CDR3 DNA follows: TGCGCCAGCAGGCCGGACAGGAGCAATCAGCCCCAGCATTTT. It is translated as CASRPDRSNQPQHF.

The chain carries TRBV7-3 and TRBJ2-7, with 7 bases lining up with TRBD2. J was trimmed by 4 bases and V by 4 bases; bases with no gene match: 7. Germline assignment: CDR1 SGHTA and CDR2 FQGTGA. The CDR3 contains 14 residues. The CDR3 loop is CASSSDGTTYEQYF. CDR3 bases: TGTGCCAGCAGCTCAGACGGGACTACGTACGAGCAGTACTTC.

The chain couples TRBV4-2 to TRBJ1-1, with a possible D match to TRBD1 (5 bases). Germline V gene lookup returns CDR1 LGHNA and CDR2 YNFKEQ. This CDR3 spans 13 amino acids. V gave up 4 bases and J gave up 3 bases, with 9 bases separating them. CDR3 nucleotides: TGTGCCAGCAGCCCCGACAGCTACACTGAAGCTTTCTTT. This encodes CASSPDSYTEAFF.

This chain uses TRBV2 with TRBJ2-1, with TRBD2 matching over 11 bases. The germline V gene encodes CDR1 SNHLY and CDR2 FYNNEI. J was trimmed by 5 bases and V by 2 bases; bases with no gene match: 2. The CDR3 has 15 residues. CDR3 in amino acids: CASSELAGGNNEQFF. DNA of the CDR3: TGTGCCAGCAGTGAACTAGCGGGGGGAAACAATGAGCAGTTCTTC.

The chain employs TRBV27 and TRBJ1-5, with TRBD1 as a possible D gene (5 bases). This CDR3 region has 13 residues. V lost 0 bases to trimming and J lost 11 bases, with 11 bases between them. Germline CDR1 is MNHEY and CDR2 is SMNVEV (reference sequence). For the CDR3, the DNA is TGTGCCAGCAGTTTATCTCACAGGTCGTCCCAGCATTTT. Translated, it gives CASSLSHRSSQHF.

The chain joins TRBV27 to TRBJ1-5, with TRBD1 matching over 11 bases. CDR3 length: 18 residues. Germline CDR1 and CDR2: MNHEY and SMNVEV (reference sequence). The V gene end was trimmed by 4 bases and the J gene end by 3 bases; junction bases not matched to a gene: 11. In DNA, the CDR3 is TGTGCCAGCAGTTCCACCGGGACAGGGGGACCTCTCAATCAGCCCCAGCATTTT. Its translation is CASSSTGTGGPLNQPQHF.

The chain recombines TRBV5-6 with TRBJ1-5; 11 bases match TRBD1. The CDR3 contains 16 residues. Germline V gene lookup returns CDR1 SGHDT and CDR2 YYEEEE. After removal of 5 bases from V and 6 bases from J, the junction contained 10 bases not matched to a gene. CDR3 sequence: CASSITRTGGVQPQHF. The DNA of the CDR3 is TGTGCCAGCAGTATCACTCGGACAGGGGGCGTTCAGCCCCAGCATTTT.

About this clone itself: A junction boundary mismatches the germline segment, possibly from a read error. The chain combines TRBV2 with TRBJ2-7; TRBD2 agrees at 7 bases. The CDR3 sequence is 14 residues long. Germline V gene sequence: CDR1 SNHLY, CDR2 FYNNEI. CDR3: CASSESGLVGVSDF. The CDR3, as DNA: TGTGCCAGCAGTGAATCAGGACTAGTCGGCGTTTCGGACTTC. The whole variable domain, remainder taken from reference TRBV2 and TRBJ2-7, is EPEVTQTPSHQVTQMGQEVILRCVPISNHLYFYWYRQILGQKVEFLVSFYNNEISEKSEIFDDQFSVERPDGSNFTLKIRSTKLEDSAMYFCASSESGLVGVSDFGPGTRLTVT.

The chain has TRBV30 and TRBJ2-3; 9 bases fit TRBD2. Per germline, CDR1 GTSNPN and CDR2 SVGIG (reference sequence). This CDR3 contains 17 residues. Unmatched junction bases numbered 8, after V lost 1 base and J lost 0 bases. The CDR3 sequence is CAWSAASGDTSTDTQYF. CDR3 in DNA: TGTGCCTGGAGTGCGGCTAGCGGGGACACTAGCACAGATACGCAGTATTTT.

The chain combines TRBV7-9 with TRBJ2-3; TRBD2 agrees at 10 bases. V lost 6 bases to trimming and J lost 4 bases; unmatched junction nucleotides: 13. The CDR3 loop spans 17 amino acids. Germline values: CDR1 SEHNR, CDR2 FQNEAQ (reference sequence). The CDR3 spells CASRRGYSGRAPDTQYF. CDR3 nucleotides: TGTGCCAGCAGGAGGGGATACAGCGGGAGGGCCCCAGATACGCAGTATTTT.

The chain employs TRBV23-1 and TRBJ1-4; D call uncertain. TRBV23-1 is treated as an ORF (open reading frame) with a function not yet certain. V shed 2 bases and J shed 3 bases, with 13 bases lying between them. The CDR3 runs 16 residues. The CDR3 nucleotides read TGCGCCAGCAGTCAAATCGGCGGGATCTCTAATGAAAAACTGTTTTTT. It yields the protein CASSQIGGISNEKLFF.

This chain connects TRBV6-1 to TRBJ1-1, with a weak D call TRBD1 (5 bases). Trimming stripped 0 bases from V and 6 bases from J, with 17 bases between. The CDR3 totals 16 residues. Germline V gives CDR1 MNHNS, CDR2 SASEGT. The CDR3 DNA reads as TGTGCCAGCAGTGAAGCCGTGATGAGGCGGGACGCTGAAGCTTTCTTT. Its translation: CASSEAVMRRDAEAFF.

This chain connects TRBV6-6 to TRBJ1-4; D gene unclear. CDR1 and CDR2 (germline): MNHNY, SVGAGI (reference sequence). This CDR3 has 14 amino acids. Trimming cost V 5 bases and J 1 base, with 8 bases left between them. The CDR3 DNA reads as TGTGCCAGCAGTCCCCCAGAAACTAATGAAAAACTGTTTTTT. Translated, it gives CASSPPETNEKLFF.

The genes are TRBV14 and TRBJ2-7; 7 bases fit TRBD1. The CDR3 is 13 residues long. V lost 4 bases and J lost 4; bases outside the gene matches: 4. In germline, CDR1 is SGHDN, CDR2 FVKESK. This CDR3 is CASSRMTGYEQYF. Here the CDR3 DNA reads TGTGCCAGCAGCCGAATGACAGGGTACGAGCAGTACTTC.

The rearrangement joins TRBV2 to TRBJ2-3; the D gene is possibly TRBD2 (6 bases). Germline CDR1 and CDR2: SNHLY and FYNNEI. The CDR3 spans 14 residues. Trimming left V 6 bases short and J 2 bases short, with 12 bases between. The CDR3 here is CASRKGGYTDTQYF. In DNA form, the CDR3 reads TGTGCCAGCAGAAAGGGAGGATACACAGATACGCAGTATTTT.

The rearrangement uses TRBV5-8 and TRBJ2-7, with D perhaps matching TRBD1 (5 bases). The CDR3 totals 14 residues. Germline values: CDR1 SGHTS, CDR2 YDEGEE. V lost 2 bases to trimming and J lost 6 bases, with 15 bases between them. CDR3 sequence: CASSFPGMVSEQYF. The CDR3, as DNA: TGTGCCAGCAGCTTCCCAGGGATGGTGAGCGAGCAGTACTTC.

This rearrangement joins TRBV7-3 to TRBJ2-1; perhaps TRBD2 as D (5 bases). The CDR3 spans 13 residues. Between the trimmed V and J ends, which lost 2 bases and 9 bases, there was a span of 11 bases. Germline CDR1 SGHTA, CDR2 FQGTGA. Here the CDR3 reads CASSLYSAGEQFF. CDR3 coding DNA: TGTGCCAGCAGCTTATACAGTGCGGGTGAGCAGTTCTTC.

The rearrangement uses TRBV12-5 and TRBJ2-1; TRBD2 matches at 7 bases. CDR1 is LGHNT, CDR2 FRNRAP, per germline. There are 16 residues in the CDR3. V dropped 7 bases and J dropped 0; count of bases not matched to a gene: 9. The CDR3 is CASAGGGAYSYNEQFF. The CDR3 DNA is TGTGCTAGTGCCGGGGGAGGGGCATACTCCTACAATGAGCAGTTCTTC.

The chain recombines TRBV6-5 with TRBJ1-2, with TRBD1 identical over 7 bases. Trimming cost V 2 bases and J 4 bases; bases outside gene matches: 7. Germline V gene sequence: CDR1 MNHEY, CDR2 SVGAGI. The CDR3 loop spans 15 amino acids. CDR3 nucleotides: TGTGCCAGCAGTTACCACAAGACAGGGCCCTATGGCTACACCTTC. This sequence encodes CASSYHKTGPYGYTF.